One and the same sample provided the 27 T cell receptor beta chains below, sequenced in a study of OX40 agonist ivuxolimab in advanced cancers. The data were produced by immunoSEQ multiplex PCR, yet TCRdb's version contains in-frame clones alone and is incomplete. This sample has over 55,000 clones; about 81% occur once, and the top ten carry 5%. The input for sequencing was CD4+ or CD8+ T cells sorted from blood, taken in a trial of the OX40 agonist ivuxolimab. The receptors derive from an adult with an advanced solid tumor such as melanoma, head and neck, liver or kidney cancer.

This chain uses TRBV2 with TRBJ1-5; 7 positions match TRBD1. The germline V gene has CDR1 SNHLY and CDR2 FYNNEI. After removal of 6 bases from V and 2 bases from J, the junction contained 13 bases not matched to a gene. The CDR3 has 17 residues. This chain's CDR3 is CASSHGQEGTGNQPQHF. The CDR3 DNA reads as TGTGCCAGCAGCCATGGACAGGAGGGTACGGGCAATCAGCCCCAGCATTTT.

Comment on this clone: Other DNA sequences within the sample encode an identical CDR3. This sequence joins TRBV6-5 and TRBJ1-1, with 9 bases fitting TRBD1. Germline loops: CDR1 MNHEY, CDR2 SVGAGI. There are 15 residues in the CDR3. V lost 0 bases, J lost 3 bases, and 2 bases stayed unmatched. This chain's CDR3 is CASSYSRTGDTEAFF. The CDR3 bases are TGTGCCAGCAGTTACTCGAGGACAGGGGACACTGAAGCTTTCTTT.

The chain employs TRBV11-2 and TRBJ2-4; no definite D call. Per the germline V gene, CDR1 is SGHAT and CDR2 is FQNNGV. V gave up 0 bases and J gave up 0 bases, with 3 bases separating them. This CDR3 is 14 amino acids long. CDR3 bases: TGTGCCAGCAGCTTAGACAGAGCCAAAAACATTCAGTACTTC. It encodes CASSLDRAKNIQYF.

This clone was detected once. This sequence joins TRBV18 and TRBJ2-5, with TRBD1 as a possible D gene (6 bases). The germline V gene has CDR1 KGHSH and CDR2 LQKENI. The CDR3 sequence is 14 residues long. V lost 3 bases, J lost 2 bases, and 10 bases lay in between. CDR3 region: CASSPQGQQETQYF. As DNA, the CDR3 is TGTGCCAGCTCACCCCAGGGGCAGCAAGAGACCCAGTACTTC.

Here the CDR3 reads CASSPGTATNEKLFF. The CDR3 bases are TGTGCCAGCAGCCCAGGGACAGCAACTAATGAAAAACTGTTTTTT. The chain recombines TRBV11-3 with TRBJ1-4; 7 bases match TRBD1. With 5 bases clipped from V and 0 bases from J, the junction kept 3 bases outside the gene matches. Per the germline V gene, CDR1 is SGHNT and CDR2 is YENEEA. The CDR3 contains 15 residues.

The chain uses TRBV5-1 and TRBJ2-5; possible D gene TRBD1, 5 bases. Trimming took off 2 bases at V and 5 bases at J, with 19 bases between the two ends. This CDR3 is built from 16 residues. Germline V gives CDR1 SGHRS, CDR2 YFSETQ. The CDR3 loop reads CASSLRQARGEETQYF. The CDR3 DNA sequence: TGCGCCAGCAGCTTACGGCAGGCAAGGGGCGAGGAGACCCAGTACTTC. The variable domain in full, completed from reference TRBV5-1 and TRBJ2-5, reads KAGVTQTPRYLIKTRGQQVTLSCSPISGHRSVSWYQQTPGQGLQFLFEYFSETQRNKGNFPGRFSGRQFSNSRSEMNVSTLELGDSALYLCASSLRQARGEETQYFGPGTRLLVL.

The chain employs TRBV7-8 and TRBJ1-1; TRBD1 aligns across 7 bases. The length of the CDR3 is 15 residues. Germline CDR1 and CDR2: SGHVS and FQNEAQ. Losses at the gene ends were 3 bases for V and 5 bases for J; bases not matched to a gene: 9. The CDR3: CASSFRTTGKTEAFF. The CDR3, as DNA: TGTGCCAGCAGCTTCCGTACGACAGGGAAGACTGAAGCTTTCTTT.

The gene calls are TRBV19 and TRBJ2-7, with TRBD2 identical over 10 bases. This CDR3 contains 15 residues. The germline CDR1 and CDR2 sequences are LNHDA and SQIVND (reference sequence). The V and J ends lost 3 bases and 3 bases, in that order; junction bases with no gene match: 5. The CDR3 coding sequence is TGTGCCAGTAGTATCGGACTAGCGGAGAACTACGAGCAGTACTTC. Amino acid sequence: CASSIGLAENYEQYF. The variable domain in full, completed from reference TRBV19 and TRBJ2-7, reads DGGITQSPKYLFRKEGQNVTLSCEQNLNHDAMYWYRQDPGQGLRLIYYSQIVNDFQKGDIAEGYSVSREKKESFPLTVTSAQKNPTAFYLCASSIGLAENYEQYFGPGTRLTVT.

The rearrangement links TRBV2 to TRBJ1-4; 9 bases agree with TRBD1. V lost 7 bases and J lost 11; bases outside the gene matches: 8. The CDR3 has 13 residues. In germline, CDR1 is SNHLY, CDR2 FYNNEI. CDR3 residues: CASKRGGQGKLFF. Here the CDR3 DNA reads TGTGCCAGCAAAAGGGGTGGACAGGGGAAACTGTTTTTT.

The CDR3 spells CASSESGHSYEQYF. DNA for the CDR3: TGTGCCAGCAGCGAGTCCGGACACTCCTACGAGCAGTACTTC. The chain uses TRBV9 and TRBJ2-7; D may be TRBD1 (5 bases). Trimming took 3 bases from V and 0 from J, leaving 10 bases between them. Germline CDR1 reads SGDLS; CDR2 reads YYNGEE. The CDR3 has 14 amino acids. The whole variable domain, remainder taken from reference TRBV9 and TRBJ2-7, is DSGVTQTPKHLITATGQRVTLRCSPRSGDLSVYWYQQSLDQGLQFLIQYYNGEERAKGNILERFSAQQFPDLHSELNLSSLELGDSALYFCASSESGHSYEQYFGPGTRLTVT.

Concerning this clone itself: Other nucleotide sequences in the sample specify the same CDR3. This chain joins TRBV11-3 and TRBJ1-6; 7 bases agree with TRBD1. Germline loops: CDR1 SGHNT, CDR2 YENEEA. The CDR3 totals 17 residues. With V trimmed by 0 bases and J by 9 bases, 11 bases remained unmatched. CDR3 sequence: CASSLDQQGQRVSPLHF. The CDR3 DNA sequence: TGTGCCAGCAGCTTAGATCAGCAGGGACAGAGGGTTTCACCCCTCCACTTT.

This chain links TRBV11-2 with TRBJ2-7; a weak D match, TRBD1 (7 bases). Germline assignment: CDR1 SGHAT and CDR2 FQNNGV. V lost 1 base, J lost 2 bases, and 9 bases lay in between. CDR3 length equals 14 residues. Here the CDR3 reads CASSLGGTAYEQYF. CDR3 in DNA: TGTGCCAGCAGCTTAGGCGGGACAGCCTACGAGCAGTACTTC.

The rearrangement uses TRBV7-3 and TRBJ2-3; TRBD2 matches at 8 bases. J was trimmed by 0 bases and V by 3 bases; bases with no gene match: 5. Germline V CDR1 and CDR2: SGHTA, FQGTGA. This CDR3 has 16 residues. Here the CDR3 reads CASSLGAGASTDTQYF. In nucleotides, the CDR3 is TGTGCCAGCAGCTTGGGAGCGGGAGCGAGCACAGATACGCAGTATTTT.

The genes are TRBV29-1 and TRBJ2-7; 12 bases are a match to TRBD1. V was clipped by 0 bases and J by 2 bases; unmatched bases: 5. CDR3 size: 16 residues. Germline V gene lookup returns CDR1 SQVTM and CDR2 ANQGSEA. CDR3 DNA: TGCAGCGTTGAAGATCAGGGGACAGGGGGCACCTACGAGCAGTACTTC. Amino acid sequence: CSVEDQGTGGTYEQYF.

The chain is built from TRBV19 and TRBJ2-3; 12 bases agree with TRBD2. CDR1 and CDR2 (germline): LNHDA, SQIVND (reference sequence). Losses at the gene ends were 5 bases for V and 5 bases for J; bases not matched to a gene: 5. The CDR3 extends over 15 amino acids. Here the CDR3 reads CASSETSGSQDTQYF. As DNA, the CDR3 is TGTGCCAGTAGTGAGACTAGCGGGAGTCAAGATACGCAGTATTTT.

The rearrangement links TRBV11-3 to TRBJ1-4; D is ambiguous. This CDR3 region has 15 residues. Germline V lookup: CDR1 SGHNT, CDR2 YENEEA. Trimming shortened V by 1 base and J by 0 bases, and 6 bases separated the two germline ends. CDR3 nucleotides: TGTGCCAGCAGCTTAGGAGGAACAACTAATGAAAAACTGTTTTTT. It translates to CASSLGGTTNEKLFF. The variable domain in full, with the rest retrieved from reference TRBV11-3 and TRBJ1-4, is EAGVVQSPRYKIIEKKQPVAFWCNPISGHNTLYWYLQNLGQGPELLIRYENEEAVDDSQLPKDRFSAERLKGVDSTLKIQPAELGDSAVYLCASSLGGTTNEKLFFGSGTQLSVL.

This clone was observed once. The rearrangement links TRBV6-5 to TRBJ2-1; TRBD1 agrees at 8 bases. The CDR3 consists of 16 residues. Trimming cost V 0 bases and J 7 bases; bases outside gene matches: 8. Germline lookup yields CDR1 MNHEY and CDR2 SVGAGI. Here the CDR3 DNA reads TGTGCCAGCAGTTACTCGACAGGGGAGTGGGGGAATGAGCAGTTCTTC. It yields the protein CASSYSTGEWGNEQFF.

The CDR3 DNA follows: TGTGCCAGCAGCGCTCAGAGCGAGCAGTTCTTC. Translation gives CASSAQSEQFF. The chain has TRBV11-2 and TRBJ2-1, with D uncertain. Germline-derived CDR1 and CDR2 are SGHAT and FQNNGV. V was cut by 5 bases and J by 10 bases, with 9 bases left in between. There are 11 residues in the CDR3.

This chain connects TRBV6-5 to TRBJ2-5; 9 nucleotides align to TRBD1. The ends lost 6 bases at V and 5 bases at J; junction bases unmatched: 4. The CDR3 totals 13 residues. Germline lookup yields CDR1 MNHEY and CDR2 SVGAGI. The CDR3 bases are TGTGCCAGCAGCACCGGGACAGGGGAGACCCAGTACTTC. Translation: CASSTGTGETQYF.

This clone has a single count. The rearrangement uses TRBV6-1 and TRBJ1-6; D is ambiguous. There are 14 residues in the CDR3. Trimming shortened V by 1 base and J by 10 bases, and 11 bases separated the two germline ends. Germline-derived CDR1 and CDR2 are MNHNS and SASEGT. In nucleotides, the CDR3 is TGTGCCAGCAGTGAAGAAATGGGTCGATCACCCCTCCACTTT. Amino acids: CASSEEMGRSPLHF.

The V and J genes are TRBV19 and TRBJ2-5, with a possible D match to TRBD2 (7 bases). CDR1 LNHDA and CDR2 SQIVND come from the germline V gene (reference sequence). V dropped 8 bases and J dropped 5 bases, with 15 bases sitting between them. The CDR3 has 13 amino acids. CDR3 sequence: CASEGGAGETQYF. CDR3 DNA: TGTGCCAGTGAGGGGGGGGCTGGGGAGACCCAGTACTTC.

The rearrangement uses TRBV7-9 and TRBJ1-5; a possible D gene is TRBD1 (6 bases). There are 17 residues in the CDR3. V was pared by 5 bases and J by 2 bases, with 19 bases between. CDR1 is SEHNR, CDR2 FQNEAQ, per germline (reference sequence). The DNA of the CDR3 is TGTGCCAGCAGCCCAACGTCCCTTACAGGGCGCAATCAGCCCCAGCATTTT. It codes for CASSPTSLTGRNQPQHF.

The chain has TRBV5-1 and TRBJ2-1; 15 bases are shared with TRBD2. With V trimmed by 4 bases and J by 7 bases, 3 bases remained unmatched. The CDR3 has 15 amino acids. Per germline, CDR1 SGHRS and CDR2 YFSETQ. CDR3 bases: TGCGCCAGCAGCCCCGGACTAGCGGGAGGGAATGAGCAGTTCTTC. Translating gives CASSPGLAGGNEQFF.

This clone has a single count. The gene calls are TRBV2 and TRBJ2-1; D remains unclear. Germline-derived CDR1 and CDR2 are SNHLY and FYNNEI. This CDR3 contains 13 residues. V lost 3 bases, J lost 6 bases, and 9 bases lay in between. CDR3 DNA sequence: TGTGCCAGCAGTGACTCGTTTAGCAATGAGCAGTTCTTC. Translated, it gives CASSDSFSNEQFF.

This clone was picked up a small number of times. V usage is TRBV2 and J usage is TRBJ1-4; D is perhaps TRBD1 (5 bases). CDR1 is SNHLY and CDR2 is FYNNEI in the germline V gene. V was pared by 7 bases and J by 4 bases, with 10 bases between. The CDR3 is 13 residues long. The CDR3 region is CASTGTGNEKLFF. The CDR3 nucleotides are TGTGCCAGCACCGGGACGGGTAATGAAAAACTGTTTTTT.

The gene calls are TRBV11-2 and TRBJ2-5, with no clear D. V was pared by 1 base and J by 3 bases, with 6 bases between. The CDR3 is made up of 13 amino acids. Germline V gives CDR1 SGHAT, CDR2 FQNNGV. CDR3 sequence reads: CASSLGAEETQYF. Written as DNA, the CDR3 is TGTGCCAGCAGCTTAGGGGCAGAAGAGACCCAGTACTTC.

V usage is TRBV6-5 and J usage is TRBJ1-5; 7 bases agree with TRBD1. V lost 4 bases to trimming and J lost 1 base; unmatched junction nucleotides: 4. This CDR3 is built from 15 residues. Germline values: CDR1 MNHEY, CDR2 SVGAGI. The chain's CDR3 is CASSLSTGSNQPQHF. The DNA for the CDR3 is TGTGCCAGCAGTTTATCGACAGGGAGCAATCAGCCCCAGCATTTT.